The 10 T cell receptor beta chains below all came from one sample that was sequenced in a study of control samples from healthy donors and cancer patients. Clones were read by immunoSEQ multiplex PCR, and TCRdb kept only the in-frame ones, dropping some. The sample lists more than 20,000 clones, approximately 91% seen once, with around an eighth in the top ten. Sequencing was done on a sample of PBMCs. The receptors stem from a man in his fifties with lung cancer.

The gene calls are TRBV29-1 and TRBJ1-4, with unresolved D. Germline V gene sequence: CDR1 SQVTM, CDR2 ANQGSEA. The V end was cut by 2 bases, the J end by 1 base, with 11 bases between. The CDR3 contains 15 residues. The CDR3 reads CSVERNLGTNEKLFF. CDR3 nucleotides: TGCAGCGTTGAAAGAAATTTAGGAACTAATGAAAAACTGTTTTTT.

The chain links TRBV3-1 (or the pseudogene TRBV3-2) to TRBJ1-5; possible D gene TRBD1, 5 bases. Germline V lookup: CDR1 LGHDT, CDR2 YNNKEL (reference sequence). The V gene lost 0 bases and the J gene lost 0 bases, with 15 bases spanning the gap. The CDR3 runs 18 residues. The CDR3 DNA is TGTGCCAGCAGCCAAGATCCGACAGATAACTATAGCAATCAGCCCCAGCATTTT. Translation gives CASSQDPTDNYSNQPQHF.

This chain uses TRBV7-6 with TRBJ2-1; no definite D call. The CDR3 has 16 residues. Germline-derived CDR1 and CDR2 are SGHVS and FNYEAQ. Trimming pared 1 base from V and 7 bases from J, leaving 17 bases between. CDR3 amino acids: CASSLGDRSHFNEQFF. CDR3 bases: TGTGCCAGCAGCTTAGGGGATCGGTCTCATTTTAATGAGCAGTTCTTC.

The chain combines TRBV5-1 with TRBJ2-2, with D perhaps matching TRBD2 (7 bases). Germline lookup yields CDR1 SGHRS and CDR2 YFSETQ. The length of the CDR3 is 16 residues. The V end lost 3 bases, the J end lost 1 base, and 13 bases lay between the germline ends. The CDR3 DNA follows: TGCGCCAGCAGCTCCGACGGGGGGCTGAACACCGGGGAGCTGTTTTTT. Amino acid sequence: CASSSDGGLNTGELFF. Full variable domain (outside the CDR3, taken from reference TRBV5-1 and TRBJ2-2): KAGVTQTPRYLIKTRGQQVTLSCSPISGHRSVSWYQQTPGQGLQFLFEYFSETQRNKGNFPGRFSGRQFSNSRSEMNVSTLELGDSALYLCASSSDGGLNTGELFFGEGSRLTVL.

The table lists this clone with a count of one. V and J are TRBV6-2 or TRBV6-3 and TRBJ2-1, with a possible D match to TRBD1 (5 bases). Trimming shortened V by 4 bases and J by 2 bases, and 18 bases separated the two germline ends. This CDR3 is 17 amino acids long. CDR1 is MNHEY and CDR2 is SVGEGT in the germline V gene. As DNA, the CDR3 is TGTGCCAGCAGTTCACAGCAGAGTGGGGCCGCCTACAATGAGCAGTTCTTC. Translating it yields CASSSQQSGAAYNEQFF.

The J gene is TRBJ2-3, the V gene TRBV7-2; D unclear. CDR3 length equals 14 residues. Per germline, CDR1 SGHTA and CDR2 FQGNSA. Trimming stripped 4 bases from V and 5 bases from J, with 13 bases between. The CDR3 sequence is CASSSTSGLDTQYF. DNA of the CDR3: TGTGCCAGCAGCTCAACTTCCGGGCTAGATACGCAGTATTTT.

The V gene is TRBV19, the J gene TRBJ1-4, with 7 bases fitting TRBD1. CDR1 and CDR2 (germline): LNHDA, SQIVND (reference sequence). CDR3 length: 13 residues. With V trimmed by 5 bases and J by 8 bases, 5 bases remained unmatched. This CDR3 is CASSLGTAEKLFF. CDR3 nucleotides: TGTGCCAGTAGTCTAGGGACAGCGGAAAAACTGTTTTTT.

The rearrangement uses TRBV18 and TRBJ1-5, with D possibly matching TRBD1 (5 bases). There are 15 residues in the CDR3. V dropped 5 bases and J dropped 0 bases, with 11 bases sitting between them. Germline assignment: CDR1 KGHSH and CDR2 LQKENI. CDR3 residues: CASSYAGNSNQPQHF. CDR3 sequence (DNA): TGTGCCAGCTCATATGCAGGGAATAGCAATCAGCCCCAGCATTTT.

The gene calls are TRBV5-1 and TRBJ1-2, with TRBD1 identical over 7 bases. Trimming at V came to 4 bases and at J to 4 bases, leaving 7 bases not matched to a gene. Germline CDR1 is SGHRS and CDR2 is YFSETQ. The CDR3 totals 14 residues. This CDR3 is CASSPDREGYGYTF. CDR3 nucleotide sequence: TGCGCCAGCAGCCCCGACAGGGAGGGCTATGGCTACACCTTC.

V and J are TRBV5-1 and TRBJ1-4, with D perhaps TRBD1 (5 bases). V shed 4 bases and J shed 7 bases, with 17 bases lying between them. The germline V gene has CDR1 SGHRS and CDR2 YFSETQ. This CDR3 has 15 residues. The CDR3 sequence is CASSPQTGGGEKLFF. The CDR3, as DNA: TGCGCCAGCAGCCCCCAAACCGGGGGGGGTGAAAAACTGTTTTTT.